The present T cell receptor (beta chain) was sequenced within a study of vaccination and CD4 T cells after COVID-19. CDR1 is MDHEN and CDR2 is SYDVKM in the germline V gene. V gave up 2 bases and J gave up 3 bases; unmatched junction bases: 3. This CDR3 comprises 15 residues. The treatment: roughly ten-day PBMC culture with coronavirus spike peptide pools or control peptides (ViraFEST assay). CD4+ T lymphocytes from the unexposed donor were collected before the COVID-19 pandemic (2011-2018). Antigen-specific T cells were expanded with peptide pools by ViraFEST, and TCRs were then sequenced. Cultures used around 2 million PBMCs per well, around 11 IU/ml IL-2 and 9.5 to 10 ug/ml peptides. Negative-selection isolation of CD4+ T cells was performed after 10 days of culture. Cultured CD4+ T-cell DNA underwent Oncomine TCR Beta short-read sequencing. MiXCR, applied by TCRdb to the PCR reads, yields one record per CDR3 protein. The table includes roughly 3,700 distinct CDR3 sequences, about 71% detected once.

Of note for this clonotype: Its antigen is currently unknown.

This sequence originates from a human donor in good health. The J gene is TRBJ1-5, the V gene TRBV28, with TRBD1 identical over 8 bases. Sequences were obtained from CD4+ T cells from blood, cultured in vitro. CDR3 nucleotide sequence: TGTGCCAGCAGTTTACAGGGGGCCCTCAATCAGCCCCAGCATTTT. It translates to CASSLQGALNQPQHF.